This is a list of T cell receptor beta chains from one sample in a study of blood T cell repertoires in COVID-19. Measured with immunoSEQ multiplex PCR; TCRdb has only the in-frame clones, and not every one. Of about 180,000 clones listed, nearly 90% are singletons. The sequenced sample was peripheral blood. These receptor sequences come from a man aged 18 to 30 who had recovered from COVID-19. Both conserved end residues are part of each CDR3. The order of the fields is V gene, clone size, D gene, J gene, CDR3 DNA, CDR3 protein. A D gene is named only where the DNA matches it firmly. Clone size is not always given. Where it is, it says once, few, many or a class for expanded clones.

v_gene: TRBV2
abundance: NA
d_gene: NA
j_gene: TRBJ2-1
CDR3nt: TGTGCCAGCAGTGAGGCGCGGAGCTCCTACAATGAGCAGTTCTTC
CDR3aa: CASSEARSSYNEQFF

v_gene: TRBV4-3
abundance: NA
d_gene: TRBD1
j_gene: TRBJ2-4
CDR3nt: TGCGCCAGCAGCCAAGATCCGGGACAGGGAACAACCAAAAACATTCAGTACTTC
CDR3aa: CASSQDPGQGTTKNIQYF

v_gene: TRBV29-1
abundance: NA
d_gene: TRBD1
j_gene: TRBJ2-7
CDR3nt: TGCAGCGCCAGTACGACAGGGGTCGAGCAGTACTTC
CDR3aa: CSASTTGVEQYF

v_gene: TRBV6-1
abundance: once
d_gene: TRBD2
j_gene: TRBJ2-6
CDR3nt: TGTGCCAGCAGTGTACTAGCGGGGGGTTCCTCTGGGGCCAACGTCCTGACTTTC
CDR3aa: CASSVLAGGSSGANVLTF

v_gene: TRBV10-3
abundance: NA
d_gene: TRBD1
j_gene: TRBJ2-7
CDR3nt: TGTGCCATCAGGACGACAGGGACATCCTACGAGCAGTACTTC
CDR3aa: CAIRTTGTSYEQYF

v_gene: TRBV28
abundance: NA
d_gene: TRBD1
j_gene: TRBJ2-7
CDR3nt: TGTGCCAGCAGCCGACAGGGGGCGGCAGGCGAGCAGTACTTC
CDR3aa: CASSRQGAAGEQYF

v_gene: TRBV7-3
abundance: NA
d_gene: TRBD1
j_gene: TRBJ1-1
CDR3nt: TGTGCCAGCAGCTTAAGAAGTGGGGGACAGGGAATCGAAGCTTTCTTT
CDR3aa: CASSLRSGGQGIEAFF

v_gene: TRBV29-1
abundance: NA
d_gene: NA
j_gene: TRBJ2-7
CDR3nt: TGCAGCGTTGGGCGGCGGGAAGGTTGGGAGCAGTACTTC
CDR3aa: CSVGRREGWEQYF

v_gene: TRBV7-8
abundance: NA
d_gene: TRBD1
j_gene: TRBJ2-7
CDR3nt: TGTGCCAGCAGCTTAAGGGGTTCGGACAGGGGGTCCTACGAGCAGTACTTC
CDR3aa: CASSLRGSDRGSYEQYF

v_gene: TRBV9
abundance: NA
d_gene: NA
j_gene: TRBJ1-3
CDR3nt: TGTGCCAGCAGCGTAGCGGCAGGGTCTACTGGAAACACCATATATTTT
CDR3aa: CASSVAAGSTGNTIYF

v_gene: TRBV5-1
abundance: NA
d_gene: NA
j_gene: TRBJ1-1
CDR3nt: TGCGCCAGCAACACTTGGGGCGACACTGAAGCTTTCTTT
CDR3aa: CASNTWGDTEAFF

v_gene: TRBV27
abundance: NA
d_gene: NA
j_gene: TRBJ1-1
CDR3nt: TGTGCCAGCAGTTTATGGGCAGTGAACACTGAAGCTTTCTTT
CDR3aa: CASSLWAVNTEAFF

v_gene: TRBV5-4
abundance: once
d_gene: TRBD1
j_gene: TRBJ1-1
CDR3nt: TGTGCCAGCAGCGCCCCCGGGACAGGGGACACTGAAGCTTTCTTT
CDR3aa: CASSAPGTGDTEAFF

v_gene: TRBV3-1/TRBV3-2
abundance: NA
d_gene: NA
j_gene: TRBJ2-7
CDR3nt: TGTGCCAGCAGTTGGACTGGAAGAAACTCCTACGAGCAGTACTTC
CDR3aa: CASSWTGRNSYEQYF

v_gene: TRBV11-2
abundance: NA
d_gene: TRBD2
j_gene: TRBJ2-5
CDR3nt: TGTGCCAGCAGCCACCTCGGTATAGCGGGACAAGAGACCCAGTACTTC
CDR3aa: CASSHLGIAGQETQYF

v_gene: TRBV21-1
abundance: NA
d_gene: NA
j_gene: TRBJ2-5
CDR3nt: TGTGCCAGCCCCAACGTAGTGGGAGGCCAAGAGACCCAGTACTTC
CDR3aa: CASPNVVGGQETQYF

v_gene: TRBV5-5
abundance: NA
d_gene: NA
j_gene: TRBJ2-1
CDR3nt: TGTGCCAGCAGCTCCTGGGGCGGGACCCTCTACAATGAGCAGTTCTTC
CDR3aa: CASSSWGGTLYNEQFF

v_gene: TRBV6-5
abundance: NA
d_gene: NA
j_gene: TRBJ1-6
CDR3nt: TGTGCCAGCCTCGAAGGGCGGGGGGGCAGTTCACCCCTCCACTTT
CDR3aa: CASLEGRGGSSPLHF

v_gene: TRBV12-3/TRBV12-4
abundance: NA
d_gene: NA
j_gene: TRBJ1-2
CDR3nt: TGTGCCAGCGCGGCGGGAGTTCACTATGGCTACACCTTC
CDR3aa: CASAAGVHYGYTF

v_gene: TRBV5-1
abundance: once
d_gene: TRBD2
j_gene: TRBJ2-7
CDR3nt: TGCGCCAGCTCCTGGGGGGGGGAGAGAAACGAGCAGTACTTC
CDR3aa: CASSWGGERNEQYF

v_gene: TRBV5-1
abundance: NA
d_gene: TRBD1
j_gene: TRBJ2-1
CDR3nt: TGCGCCAGCAGCTTGGCGGGACAGGGGTCCAATGAGCAGTTCTTC
CDR3aa: CASSLAGQGSNEQFF

v_gene: TRBV2
abundance: NA
d_gene: NA
j_gene: TRBJ2-2
CDR3nt: TGTGCCAGCTTACAGGGGACTAACACCGGGGAGCTGTTTTTT
CDR3aa: CASLQGTNTGELFF

v_gene: TRBV11-1
abundance: NA
d_gene: NA
j_gene: TRBJ2-6
CDR3nt: TGTGCCAGCAGTTTCCCCCCCTCTTCTGGGGCCAACGTCCTGACTTTC
CDR3aa: CASSFPPSSGANVLTF

v_gene: TRBV4-1
abundance: NA
d_gene: NA
j_gene: TRBJ1-6
CDR3nt: TGCGCCAGCAGCCAAGCGGCAGGTCGAGCCTATAATTCACCCCTCCACTTT
CDR3aa: CASSQAAGRAYNSPLHF

v_gene: TRBV5-1
abundance: NA
d_gene: TRBD1
j_gene: TRBJ1-2
CDR3nt: TGCGCCAGCAGCTTGGAAGGGACAGGGGCTGGCTACACCTTC
CDR3aa: CASSLEGTGAGYTF

v_gene: TRBV29-1
abundance: NA
d_gene: NA
j_gene: TRBJ2-3
CDR3nt: TGCAGCGTTGAACCGCGCTACACAGATACGCAGTATTTT
CDR3aa: CSVEPRYTDTQYF

v_gene: TRBV6-2/TRBV6-3
abundance: NA
d_gene: TRBD1
j_gene: TRBJ1-1
CDR3nt: TGTGCCAGCACCCCCGGACAGGGGAGGTTTGAAGCTTTCTTT
CDR3aa: CASTPGQGRFEAFF

v_gene: TRBV7-2
abundance: NA
d_gene: NA
j_gene: TRBJ2-2
CDR3nt: TGTGCCAGCAGCCCCCAAGGGGGGGCGCAGAACGGGGAGCTGTTTTTT
CDR3aa: CASSPQGGAQNGELFF

v_gene: TRBV27
abundance: NA
d_gene: TRBD1
j_gene: TRBJ2-7
CDR3nt: TGTGCCAGCAGTTTATCCGGGACAGGGACCTACGAGCAGTACTTC
CDR3aa: CASSLSGTGTYEQYF

v_gene: TRBV28
abundance: NA
d_gene: TRBD2
j_gene: TRBJ2-7
CDR3nt: TGTGCCAGCATGCCAGGGACTAGACACGAGCAGTACTTC
CDR3aa: CASMPGTRHEQYF

v_gene: TRBV7-2
abundance: NA
d_gene: TRBD1
j_gene: TRBJ2-3
CDR3nt: TGTGCCAGCAGCCTTCGACAGGGAACAGATACGCAGTATTTT
CDR3aa: CASSLRQGTDTQYF

v_gene: TRBV30
abundance: NA
d_gene: NA
j_gene: TRBJ1-3
CDR3nt: TGTGCCTGGAGTGTGGAGGGGGGGAATTTTGGAAACACCATATATTTT
CDR3aa: CAWSVEGGNFGNTIYF

v_gene: TRBV18
abundance: NA
d_gene: NA
j_gene: TRBJ1-1
CDR3nt: TGTGCCAGCTCACTACTGAACCTGGACACTGAAGCTTTCTTT
CDR3aa: CASSLLNLDTEAFF

v_gene: TRBV27
abundance: NA
d_gene: NA
j_gene: TRBJ1-1
CDR3nt: TGTGCCAGCAAAAGTAGAAGGGGGACTGAAGCTTTCTTT
CDR3aa: CASKSRRGTEAFF

v_gene: TRBV5-4
abundance: NA
d_gene: TRBD2
j_gene: TRBJ2-3
CDR3nt: TGTGCCAGCAGCAAATCCCCGGGACTAGCGGGAGCGGATACGCAGTATTTT
CDR3aa: CASSKSPGLAGADTQYF

v_gene: TRBV5-1
abundance: NA
d_gene: NA
j_gene: TRBJ1-1
CDR3nt: TGCGCCAGCAGCTTGGAACCTATTCTATCAGGGTACACTGAAGCTTTCTTT
CDR3aa: CASSLEPILSGYTEAFF

v_gene: TRBV7-8
abundance: NA
d_gene: TRBD2
j_gene: TRBJ2-1
CDR3nt: TGTGCCAGCAGCTTAGAGGGCGGGAGACCGAGCTCCTACAATGAGCAGTTCTTC
CDR3aa: CASSLEGGRPSSYNEQFF

v_gene: TRBV4-1
abundance: NA
d_gene: TRBD1
j_gene: TRBJ1-3
CDR3nt: TGCGCCAGCAGCCAAGTCGGACAGGGGCCTTCTGGAAACACCATATATTTT
CDR3aa: CASSQVGQGPSGNTIYF

v_gene: TRBV24-1
abundance: NA
d_gene: TRBD1
j_gene: TRBJ1-1
CDR3nt: TGTGCCACCAGTGATTTGTTGGGCGGACAGGGAGCTTTCTTT
CDR3aa: CATSDLLGGQGAFF

v_gene: TRBV4-3
abundance: NA
d_gene: TRBD2
j_gene: TRBJ2-1
CDR3nt: TGCGCCAGCAGCCAAGGGAGCGGGAAGAACAATGAGCAGTTCTTC
CDR3aa: CASSQGSGKNNEQFF

v_gene: TRBV27
abundance: NA
d_gene: TRBD1
j_gene: TRBJ2-2
CDR3nt: TGTGCCAGCAGTTTATCGGGACAGGGGGCGCTTCCGGACACCGGGGAGCTGTTTTTT
CDR3aa: CASSLSGQGALPDTGELFF

v_gene: TRBV10-3
abundance: NA
d_gene: TRBD2
j_gene: TRBJ2-4
CDR3nt: TGTGCCATCAGTGAGTCGAGGGCGTCCATGGACGGGGGGGGCATTCAGTACTTC
CDR3aa: CAISESRASMDGGGIQYF

v_gene: TRBV19
abundance: NA
d_gene: TRBD1
j_gene: TRBJ1-3
CDR3nt: TGTGCCAGTACTGGACAGGGGGTTTCGTTCTCTGGAAACACCATATATTTT
CDR3aa: CASTGQGVSFSGNTIYF

v_gene: TRBV5-1
abundance: NA
d_gene: NA
j_gene: TRBJ2-1
CDR3nt: TGCGCCAGCAGCCAACGGACTGGCAGCTCCTACAATGAGCAGTTCTTC
CDR3aa: CASSQRTGSSYNEQFF

v_gene: TRBV4-1
abundance: NA
d_gene: NA
j_gene: TRBJ2-7
CDR3nt: TGCGCCAGCAGCCACTCTGGGCTAGCCGAGTCCTACGAGCAGTACTTC
CDR3aa: CASSHSGLAESYEQYF

v_gene: TRBV29-1
abundance: NA
d_gene: NA
j_gene: TRBJ2-7
CDR3nt: TGCAGCGTTGAATTGTCAGGTAGGATCTACGAGCAGTACTTC
CDR3aa: CSVELSGRIYEQYF

v_gene: TRBV2
abundance: NA
d_gene: NA
j_gene: TRBJ2-7
CDR3nt: TGTGCCAGCAGGGCGGGAATAAGGGGCGAGCAGTACTTC
CDR3aa: CASRAGIRGEQYF

v_gene: TRBV5-1
abundance: once
d_gene: TRBD2
j_gene: TRBJ2-3
CDR3nt: TGCGCCAGCAGTGGGAGACTAGCGACGAGCACAGATACGCAGTATTTT
CDR3aa: CASSGRLATSTDTQYF

v_gene: TRBV4-3
abundance: NA
d_gene: TRBD1
j_gene: TRBJ2-1
CDR3nt: TGCGCCAGCAGCCAAGATTGGCTGGGACAGGGGGTTTCGGGGCAGTTCTTC
CDR3aa: CASSQDWLGQGVSGQFF

v_gene: TRBV18
abundance: few
d_gene: TRBD1
j_gene: TRBJ1-6
CDR3nt: TGTGCCAGCTCACCGGGACAGGGGTTAAATTCACCCCTCCACTTT
CDR3aa: CASSPGQGLNSPLHF

v_gene: TRBV29-1
abundance: NA
d_gene: TRBD1
j_gene: TRBJ2-7
CDR3nt: TGCAGCGTTGCGGACAGGTTCAACTCCTACGAGCAGTACTTC
CDR3aa: CSVADRFNSYEQYF

v_gene: TRBV7-2
abundance: NA
d_gene: TRBD2
j_gene: TRBJ2-1
CDR3nt: TGTGCCAGCAGCCAATTTAATAGCGGGAGTCGGAACAATGAGCAGTTCTTC
CDR3aa: CASSQFNSGSRNNEQFF

v_gene: TRBV5-1
abundance: NA
d_gene: TRBD2
j_gene: TRBJ2-7
CDR3nt: TGCGCCAGCAGCTACACTAGCGGGGGATCCTACGAGCAGTACTTC
CDR3aa: CASSYTSGGSYEQYF

v_gene: TRBV19
abundance: NA
d_gene: TRBD1
j_gene: TRBJ1-2
CDR3nt: TGTGCCAGTATGGGGACAGCAGCTAACTATGGCTACACCTTC
CDR3aa: CASMGTAANYGYTF

v_gene: TRBV4-3
abundance: NA
d_gene: NA
j_gene: TRBJ1-2
CDR3nt: TGCGCCAGCAGCCAAGAGAACCAAGCGGGTCACTATGGCTACACCTTC
CDR3aa: CASSQENQAGHYGYTF